Below, 22 T cell receptor beta chains from the same sample are listed, as sequenced in a study of CD8 T cells in Susac syndrome. Random hexamers were used to reverse transcribe about 0.5 to 1 ug of RNA. Via MiXCR, TCRdb re-called the immunoSEQ multiplex PCR reads, giving one row per CDR3 protein. The sample shows 95,000 to 150,000 distinct CDR3 sequences, roughly 94% of them seen only once. What was sequenced was CD8+ T cells from PBMCs. These receptors were obtained from a human donor with Susac syndrome.

V and J are TRBV11-2 and TRBJ2-7; tentative D call: TRBD1 (5 bases). V dropped 1 base and J dropped 3 bases, with 13 bases sitting between them. Germline V gives CDR1 SGHAT, CDR2 FQNNGV. The CDR3 is 15 amino acids. CDR3 loop: CASSLVSDSYYEQYF. The CDR3 bases are TGTGCCAGCAGCTTAGTAAGTGACAGTTACTACGAGCAGTACTTC.

The chain recombines TRBV24-1 with TRBJ1-1; 7 nucleotides match TRBD1. The CDR3 totals 18 residues. Germline CDR1 KGHDR, CDR2 SFDVKD. V lost 4 bases, J lost 1 base, and 14 bases stayed unmatched. CDR3 nucleotides: TGTGCCACCAGTGACCCGCGGGGAAGGACAGGTCCGAACACTGAAGCTTTCTTT. Its protein is CATSDPRGRTGPNTEAFF.

V is TRBV7-9 and J is TRBJ2-1; 7 bases map to TRBD2. Germline V lookup: CDR1 SEHNR, CDR2 FQNEAQ (reference sequence). The CDR3 has 18 amino acids. The ends lost 5 bases at V and 2 bases at J; junction bases unmatched: 15. CDR3 loop: CASSPSIAGGPTYNEQFF. CDR3 in DNA: TGTGCCAGCAGCCCCTCAATAGCGGGCGGCCCGACCTACAATGAGCAGTTCTTC.

V is TRBV19 and J is TRBJ2-5; D may correspond to TRBD1 or TRBD2 (5 bases each). The CDR3 runs to 15 residues. V lost 8 bases to trimming and J lost 2 bases, with 18 bases between them. Germline V CDR1 and CDR2: LNHDA, SQIVND (reference sequence). Here the CDR3 reads CASGPDREGQETQYF. The CDR3 nucleotides read TGTGCCAGTGGCCCCGACAGAGAGGGGCAAGAGACCCAGTACTTC.

The V gene is TRBV14, the J gene TRBJ2-1; TRBD1 is a possible D gene (5 bases). Trimming took 3 bases from V and 5 from J, leaving 8 bases between them. CDR1 and CDR2 from the germline V gene are SGHDN and FVKESK. The CDR3 totals 13 residues. This CDR3 is CASSHTGNNEQFF. The DNA for the CDR3 is TGTGCCAGCAGCCATACAGGAAACAATGAGCAGTTCTTC.

The rearrangement joins TRBV27 to TRBJ1-1; D perhaps matches TRBD1 (5 bases). With 6 bases removed from V and 7 bases from J, the gap between germline ends came to 18 bases. CDR3 length: 14 amino acids. Germline assignment: CDR1 MNHEY and CDR2 SMNVEV (reference sequence). The CDR3 DNA follows: TGTGCCAGCAGCGACCGGGGGGGAGGGAATGAAGCTTTCTTT. Translated: CASSDRGGGNEAFF.

The chain joins TRBV29-1 to TRBJ2-2; tentative D call: TRBD2 (5 bases). The germline V and J ends were trimmed by 4 bases and 2 bases, with 8 bases remaining between them. This CDR3 is 13 amino acids long. Germline CDR1 is SQVTM and CDR2 is ANQGSEA. CDR3 sequence (DNA): TGCAGCGTTGCTGGAGGAAACACCGGGGAGCTGTTTTTT. This sequence encodes CSVAGGNTGELFF.

This rearrangement joins TRBV7-2 to TRBJ2-7; 11 nucleotides match TRBD1. Germline lookup yields CDR1 SGHTA and CDR2 FQGNSA. V shed 4 bases and J 7 bases; nucleotides not matched to a gene: 6. The CDR3 is 14 amino acids. DNA of the CDR3: TGTGCCAGCAGCTCCCGGGACAGGGGGAGAGAGCAGTACTTC. This translates into CASSSRDRGREQYF.

This rearrangement joins TRBV20-1 to TRBJ2-4; TRBD1 or TRBD2 may be the D gene (6 bases each). CDR1 is DFQATT and CDR2 is SNEGSKA in the germline V gene (reference sequence). The CDR3 consists of 15 residues. V shed 6 bases and J shed 2 bases, with 17 bases lying between them. The CDR3 loop is CSARGAALTKNIQYF. For the CDR3, the DNA is TGCAGTGCGAGGGGGGCGGCTCTAACCAAAAACATTCAGTACTTC.

The chain couples TRBV4-3 to TRBJ2-1; 9 nucleotides agree with TRBD2. In germline, CDR1 is LGHNA, CDR2 YSLEER. The CDR3 runs to 17 residues. With V trimmed by 0 bases and J by 5 bases, 8 bases remained unmatched. The CDR3 bases are TGCGCCAGCAGCCAAGATAGCGGGGGAGTCCGGGACAATGAGCAGTTCTTC. This sequence encodes CASSQDSGGVRDNEQFF.

This clonotype was recorded only once. The CDR3 nucleotides read TGCGCCAGCAGCCAAGATTCAGCGGAGCCCTACGAGCAGTACTTC. This translates into CASSQDSAEPYEQYF. The rearrangement uses TRBV4-1 and TRBJ2-7, with a possible D match to TRBD2 (5 bases). Trimming pared 0 bases from V and 2 bases from J, leaving 11 bases between. Germline lookup yields CDR1 MGHRA and CDR2 YSYEKL. This CDR3 contains 15 residues.

CDR3 residues: CSARAPRGIETQYF. The CDR3, as DNA: TGCAGTGCTAGGGCCCCGAGAGGCATTGAGACCCAGTACTTC. The rearrangement uses TRBV20-1 and TRBJ2-5; no reliable D call. Trimming pared 3 bases from V and 5 bases from J, leaving 16 bases between. Per the germline V gene, CDR1 is DFQATT and CDR2 is SNEGSKA (reference sequence). CDR3 length: 14 amino acids.

This clonotype was detected only once. A read error may produce the germline difference seen at one junction end. The chain carries TRBV18 and TRBJ2-1, with 8 nucleotides matching TRBD2. There are 15 residues in the CDR3. Germline CDR1 KGHSH, CDR2 LQKENI. CDR3 protein: CASSPVAGTLRYPTF. The DNA of the CDR3 is TGTGCCAGCTCACCGGTAGCGGGGACTCTTCGATACCCGACCTTC.

V and J are TRBV27 and TRBJ2-7; weak D call: TRBD1 (5 bases). V gave up 5 bases and J gave up 0 bases, with 14 bases separating them. Germline CDR1 reads MNHEY; CDR2 reads SMNVEV (reference sequence). This CDR3 spans 15 amino acids. CDR3 sequence reads: CASSPSTGTSYEQYF. The CDR3 region has the DNA TGTGCCAGCAGTCCCAGCACAGGTACCTCCTACGAGCAGTACTTC.

The gene calls are TRBV10-1 and TRBJ2-7; D gene uncertain. V was cut by 0 bases and J by 1 base, with 4 bases left in between. CDR3 length: 13 amino acids. CDR1 and CDR2 from the germline V gene are WNHNN and SYGVQD (reference sequence). For the CDR3, the DNA is TGCGCCAGCAGTGAGTCAGGGTCCTACGAGCAGTACTTC. The encoded protein is CASSESGSYEQYF.

This rearrangement joins TRBV6-5 to TRBJ2-5; 8 bases map to TRBD2. V dropped 2 bases and J dropped 4; count of bases not matched to a gene: 6. The CDR3 length is 15 residues. Germline CDR1 reads MNHEY; CDR2 reads SVGAGI. CDR3 residues: CASSYGTGGPETQYF. The CDR3 nucleotides are TGTGCCAGCAGTTACGGAACGGGGGGGCCAGAGACCCAGTACTTC.

V gene TRBV6-5 combines with J gene TRBJ1-1, with D unresolved. The V gene's germline CDR1 is MNHEY and CDR2 SVGAGI. The V and J ends lost 5 bases and 1 base respectively, with 14 bases between them. The CDR3 length is 15 residues. The CDR3 spells CASSPKGGSNTEAFF. The CDR3 nucleotides read TGTGCCAGCAGTCCGAAAGGAGGGTCGAACACTGAAGCTTTCTTT.

This clonotype showed up just once. The chain recombines TRBV5-1 with TRBJ2-1; D may be TRBD1 (6 bases). The CDR3 contains 16 residues. Germline loops: CDR1 SGHRS, CDR2 YFSETQ. V dropped 2 bases and J dropped 0 bases, with 12 bases sitting between them. CDR3 protein: CASSLKGEGSYNEQFF. The CDR3 nucleotides read TGCGCCAGCAGCTTAAAGGGGGAAGGCTCCTACAATGAGCAGTTCTTC.

DNA for the CDR3: TGCGCCAGCAGCTACGGCCCAGGGGACTACAATGAGCAGTTCTTC. This encodes CASSYGPGDYNEQFF. This sequence joins TRBV5-1 and TRBJ2-1; D may be TRBD1 (6 bases). The CDR3 length is 15 residues. V was cut by 3 bases and J by 3 bases, with 13 bases left in between. The germline CDR1 and CDR2 sequences are SGHRS and YFSETQ.

A single count supports this clonotype. The chain couples TRBV11-2 to TRBJ2-5; TRBD2 matches 8 bases. With 0 bases clipped from V and 5 bases from J, the junction kept 5 bases outside the gene matches. Germline assignment: CDR1 SGHAT and CDR2 FQNNGV. The CDR3 consists of 15 residues. The DNA of the CDR3 is TGTGCCAGCAGCTTAGAGGGGACTAGTCGGGAGACCCAGTACTTC. Translating it yields CASSLEGTSRETQYF.

V and J are TRBV3-1 and TRBJ1-2; TRBD1 is a possible D gene (6 bases). V was pared by 7 bases and J by 5 bases, with 14 bases between. Germline-derived CDR1 and CDR2 are LGHDT and YNNKEL (reference sequence). The CDR3 runs 13 residues. CDR3 amino acids: CASKGGASYGYTF. The CDR3 DNA reads as TGTGCCAGCAAGGGGGGCGCGTCTTATGGCTACACCTTC.

This chain links TRBV4-2 with TRBJ2-4; D might be TRBD1 (5 bases). Trimming took 2 bases from V and 2 from J, leaving 22 bases between them. The germline gives CDR1 LGHNA, CDR2 YNFKEQ. The length of the CDR3 is 19 residues. The CDR3 region is CASSQFDSNVGQSKNIQYF. The DNA for the CDR3 is TGTGCCAGCAGCCAATTCGACAGCAACGTGGGGCAATCCAAAAACATTCAGTACTTC.